The source of this TCR beta chain is a study of blood T cell repertoires in COVID-19. Study-level background: From the United States, Italy and Spain came samples of acute and convalescent COVID-19. PBMCs, B-cell-depleted T cells, or T cells were the source of the cDNA or gDNA that made up the material.

Original analysis: Estimates of nucleated cell counts were drawn from the amplification of reference gene primers. Assay used: immunoSEQ multiplex PCR; TCRdb lists only in-frame clones, some missing. Clonal size and the V and J genes are those of that table, whereas D and trimming came from the DNA. The sample consists of about 180,000 clones, 88% of them appearing once. Those enrolled, adults aged roughly 18 to 89 years, came from under 25 US areas. There are 12 residues in the CDR3. Trimming took 5 bases from V and 6 from J, leaving 8 bases between them. Looked up from germline, CDR1 is SNHLY and CDR2 is FYNNEI.

Sequenced: PBMCs or T cells enriched from blood (not recorded which). The rearrangement uses TRBV2 and TRBJ2-1; D ambiguous. The receptor's source is a woman under 30 who had recovered from COVID-19. The CDR3 nucleotides are TGTGCCAGCAGTTTCGACTCCAATGAGCAGTTCTTC. Amino acids: CASSFDSNEQFF.